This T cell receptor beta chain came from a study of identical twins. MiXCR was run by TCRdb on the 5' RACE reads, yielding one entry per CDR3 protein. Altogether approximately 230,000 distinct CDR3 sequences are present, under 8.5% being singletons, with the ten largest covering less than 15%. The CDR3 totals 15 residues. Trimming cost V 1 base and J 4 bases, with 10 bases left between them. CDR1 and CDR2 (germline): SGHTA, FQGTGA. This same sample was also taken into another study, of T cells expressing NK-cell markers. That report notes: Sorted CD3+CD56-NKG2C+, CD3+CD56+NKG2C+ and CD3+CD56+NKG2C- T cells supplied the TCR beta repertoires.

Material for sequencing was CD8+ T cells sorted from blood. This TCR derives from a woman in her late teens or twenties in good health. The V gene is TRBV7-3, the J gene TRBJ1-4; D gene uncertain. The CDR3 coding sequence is TGTGCCAGCAGCTTAAACCCCTCCCTTAATGAAAAACTGTTTTTT. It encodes CASSLNPSLNEKLFF.